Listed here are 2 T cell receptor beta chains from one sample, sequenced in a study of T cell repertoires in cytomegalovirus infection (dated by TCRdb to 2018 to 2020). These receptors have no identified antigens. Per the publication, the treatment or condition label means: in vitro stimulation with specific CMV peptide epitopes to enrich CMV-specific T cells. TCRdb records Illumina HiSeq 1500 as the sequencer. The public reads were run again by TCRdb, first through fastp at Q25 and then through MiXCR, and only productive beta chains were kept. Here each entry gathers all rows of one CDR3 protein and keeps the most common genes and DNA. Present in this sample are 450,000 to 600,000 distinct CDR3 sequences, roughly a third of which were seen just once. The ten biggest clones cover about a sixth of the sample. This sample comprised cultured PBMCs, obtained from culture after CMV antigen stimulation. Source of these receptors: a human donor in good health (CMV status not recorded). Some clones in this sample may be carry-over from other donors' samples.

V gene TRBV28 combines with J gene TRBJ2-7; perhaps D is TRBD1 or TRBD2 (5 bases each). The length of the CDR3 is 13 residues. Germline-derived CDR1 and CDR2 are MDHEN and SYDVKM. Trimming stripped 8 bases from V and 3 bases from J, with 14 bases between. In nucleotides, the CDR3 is TGTGCCAGCGGGACCCCTTCGCACTACGAGCAGTACTTC. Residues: CASGTPSHYEQYF.

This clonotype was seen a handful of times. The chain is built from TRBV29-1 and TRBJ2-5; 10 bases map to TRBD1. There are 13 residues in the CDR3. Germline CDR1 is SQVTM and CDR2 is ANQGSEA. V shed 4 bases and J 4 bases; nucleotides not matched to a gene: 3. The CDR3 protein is CSVGQGARETQYF. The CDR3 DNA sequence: TGCAGCGTTGGACAGGGGGCGCGAGAGACCCAGTACTTC.